These T cell receptor beta chains were read from a single sample in a study of cytomegalovirus exposure and HLA in healthy donors. Only in-frame clones appear in the TCRdb table, and some are missing; sequencing was by immunoSEQ multiplex PCR. The table has approximately 150,000 clones, 75% seen once. The sequencing sample was made of PBMCs. The receptor source for this set is a man aged 18-30 years in good health and CMV-seropositive. Both conserved end residues are part of each CDR3. The D gene is left open where the match is weak. Only part of the rows carry a size: once, few, many, or a class if the clone is expanded.

clone size: NA; V gene: TRBV28; J gene: TRBJ2-7; D gene: TRBD1; CDR3 protein: CASSSQGAPDEQYF; CDR3 DNA: TGTGCCAGCAGTTCCCAGGGGGCGCCGGACGAGCAGTACTTC
clone size: NA; V gene: TRBV7-6; J gene: TRBJ2-2; D gene: TRBD1; CDR3 protein: CASSLSPQGAGELFF; CDR3 DNA: TGTGCCAGCAGCTTAAGTCCGCAGGGGGCCGGGGAGCTGTTTTTT
clone size: NA; V gene: TRBV2; J gene: TRBJ2-5; D gene: TRBD2; CDR3 protein: CASSEWGDSGKETQYF; CDR3 DNA: TGTGCCAGCAGTGAGTGGGGTGACAGCGGGAAAGAGACCCAGTACTTC
clone size: NA; V gene: TRBV27; J gene: TRBJ2-1; D gene: NA; CDR3 protein: CASSFTGHSQQFF; CDR3 DNA: TGTGCCAGCAGTTTTACGGGACACTCACAGCAGTTCTTC
clone size: NA; V gene: TRBV27; J gene: TRBJ1-1; D gene: NA; CDR3 protein: CASSLTGWGGENTEAFF; CDR3 DNA: TGTGCCAGCAGTTTGACGGGGTGGGGGGGAGAGAACACTGAAGCTTTCTTT
clone size: NA; V gene: TRBV6-1; J gene: TRBJ1-5; D gene: NA; CDR3 protein: CASSEIRGVEPQHF; CDR3 DNA: TGTGCCAGCAGTGAAATCAGGGGCGTGGAGCCCCAGCATTTT
clone size: few; V gene: TRBV6-5; J gene: TRBJ2-3; D gene: NA; CDR3 protein: CASSYSRQGTDTQYF; CDR3 DNA: TGTGCCAGCAGTTACTCGCGCCAGGGCACAGATACGCAGTATTTT
clone size: NA; V gene: TRBV28; J gene: TRBJ1-1; D gene: TRBD1; CDR3 protein: CASSLFYRGRSLLDTEAFF; CDR3 DNA: TGTGCCAGCAGTTTATTTTACAGGGGTAGGTCTTTGCTTGACACTGAAGCTTTCTTT
clone size: NA; V gene: TRBV19; J gene: TRBJ2-6; D gene: TRBD1; CDR3 protein: CASRQGAASGANVLTF; CDR3 DNA: TGTGCCAGCCGGCAGGGGGCCGCTTCTGGGGCCAACGTCCTGACTTTC
clone size: NA; V gene: TRBV11-2; J gene: TRBJ2-4; D gene: NA; CDR3 protein: CASSLARKNIQYF; CDR3 DNA: TGTGCCAGCAGCTTAGCCAGAAAAAACATTCAGTACTTC
clone size: once; V gene: TRBV18; J gene: TRBJ1-1; D gene: NA; CDR3 protein: CASSPRVNRQNTEAFF; CDR3 DNA: TGTGCCAGCTCACCACGAGTAAACCGACAGAACACTGAAGCTTTCTTT
clone size: once; V gene: TRBV7-7; J gene: TRBJ2-7; D gene: TRBD2; CDR3 protein: CASTPGLAGEPIYEQYF; CDR3 DNA: TGTGCCAGCACCCCGGGACTAGCGGGAGAACCGATCTACGAGCAGTACTTC
clone size: NA; V gene: TRBV9; J gene: TRBJ2-6; D gene: NA; CDR3 protein: CASSEPRVSGANVLTF; CDR3 DNA: TGTGCCAGCAGCGAGCCCCGCGTATCAGGGGCCAACGTCCTGACTTTC
clone size: NA; V gene: TRBV30; J gene: TRBJ1-1; D gene: TRBD1; CDR3 protein: CAWGFSGGTEAFF; CDR3 DNA: TGTGCCTGGGGATTTTCAGGGGGCACTGAAGCTTTCTTT
clone size: many; V gene: TRBV7-4; J gene: TRBJ2-7; D gene: TRBD1; CDR3 protein: CASSLWGRTGDRYEQYF; CDR3 DNA: TGTGCCAGCAGCTTATGGGGGCGGACAGGGGATCGATACGAGCAGTACTTC
clone size: few; V gene: TRBV7-9; J gene: TRBJ2-5; D gene: TRBD2; CDR3 protein: CSSSYLAGGGQETQYF; CDR3 DNA: TGTTCCAGCAGCTACTTAGCGGGAGGGGGCCAAGAGACCCAGTACTTC
clone size: NA; V gene: TRBV19; J gene: TRBJ2-1; D gene: TRBD1; CDR3 protein: CASSLYPDRGVLGEQFF; CDR3 DNA: TGTGCCAGTAGTCTCTACCCGGACAGGGGGGTTTTAGGTGAGCAGTTCTTC
clone size: few; V gene: TRBV9; J gene: TRBJ2-3; D gene: NA; CDR3 protein: CASSVNPARGTDTQYF; CDR3 DNA: TGTGCCAGCAGCGTAAACCCAGCGCGCGGGACAGATACGCAGTATTTT
clone size: NA; V gene: TRBV4-1; J gene: TRBJ2-2; D gene: TRBD2; CDR3 protein: CASSQDPSGIGGELFF; CDR3 DNA: TGCGCCAGCAGCCAAGACCCTAGCGGGATTGGCGGGGAGCTGTTTTTT
clone size: NA; V gene: TRBV12-5; J gene: TRBJ2-2; D gene: TRBD1; CDR3 protein: CASGSLTGGDTGELFF; CDR3 DNA: TGTGCTAGTGGCTCCCTCACAGGGGGCGACACCGGGGAGCTGTTTTTT
clone size: NA; V gene: TRBV14; J gene: TRBJ2-7; D gene: NA; CDR3 protein: CASSSEYEQYF; CDR3 DNA: TGTGCCAGCAGCTCCGAGTACGAGCAGTACTTC
clone size: NA; V gene: TRBV7-3; J gene: TRBJ2-1; D gene: NA; CDR3 protein: CASSLFPGAYNEQFF; CDR3 DNA: TGTGCCAGCAGCTTATTTCCGGGAGCCTACAATGAGCAGTTCTTC
clone size: NA; V gene: TRBV9; J gene: TRBJ2-6; D gene: NA; CDR3 protein: CASSASSGANVLTF; CDR3 DNA: TGTGCCAGCAGCGCGAGCTCTGGGGCCAACGTCCTGACTTTC
clone size: NA; V gene: TRBV30; J gene: TRBJ2-2; D gene: TRBD2; CDR3 protein: CAWIQAGGMNTGELFF; CDR3 DNA: TGTGCCTGGATTCAAGCGGGAGGCATGAACACCGGGGAGCTGTTTTTT
clone size: NA; V gene: TRBV28; J gene: TRBJ1-5; D gene: NA; CDR3 protein: CATQRWGVFGNQPQHF; CDR3 DNA: TGTGCCACCCAGAGATGGGGGGTTTTTGGCAATCAGCCCCAGCATTTT
clone size: NA; V gene: TRBV7-9; J gene: TRBJ2-1; D gene: TRBD2; CDR3 protein: CASSIPHLAGGLNEQFF; CDR3 DNA: TGTGCCAGCAGCATCCCCCACTTAGCGGGAGGTTTAAATGAGCAGTTCTTC
clone size: NA; V gene: TRBV6-5; J gene: TRBJ2-7; D gene: NA; CDR3 protein: CASSYSNLGYEQYF; CDR3 DNA: TGTGCCAGCAGTTACTCGAATCTAGGTTACGAGCAGTACTTC
clone size: many; V gene: TRBV7-8; J gene: TRBJ1-1; D gene: TRBD1; CDR3 protein: CASSLGTGMNTEAFF; CDR3 DNA: TGTGCCAGCAGCTTAGGGACAGGGATGAACACTGAAGCTTTCTTT
clone size: NA; V gene: TRBV4-1; J gene: TRBJ2-3; D gene: TRBD2; CDR3 protein: CASSQDVSGRATFTDTQYF; CDR3 DNA: TGCGCCAGCAGCCAAGATGTTAGCGGGAGGGCCACCTTCACAGATACGCAGTATTTT
clone size: NA; V gene: TRBV7-8; J gene: TRBJ2-7; D gene: TRBD1; CDR3 protein: CASSSHRDRSLNEQYF; CDR3 DNA: TGTGCCAGCAGCAGCCACCGGGACAGGTCGTTAAACGAGCAGTACTTC
clone size: NA; V gene: TRBV18; J gene: TRBJ2-5; D gene: NA; CDR3 protein: CASSFSQETQYF; CDR3 DNA: TGTGCCAGCTCATTCTCCCAAGAGACCCAGTACTTC
clone size: NA; V gene: TRBV7-3; J gene: TRBJ2-6; D gene: NA; CDR3 protein: CASSLRGNEGANVLTF; CDR3 DNA: TGTGCCAGCAGCTTAAGAGGGAACGAGGGGGCCAACGTCCTGACTTTC
clone size: once; V gene: TRBV4-2; J gene: TRBJ1-2; D gene: TRBD1; CDR3 protein: CASSQDDRGLLDGYTF; CDR3 DNA: TGTGCCAGCAGCCAAGATGACAGGGGGTTATTGGATGGCTACACCTTC
clone size: NA; V gene: TRBV6-4; J gene: TRBJ2-2; D gene: NA; CDR3 protein: CASSADSAGELFF; CDR3 DNA: TGTGCCAGCAGCGCGGACTCGGCCGGGGAGCTGTTTTTT
clone size: NA; V gene: TRBV9; J gene: TRBJ2-1; D gene: NA; CDR3 protein: CASSVDNEQFF; CDR3 DNA: TGTGCCAGCAGCGTCGACAATGAGCAGTTCTTC
clone size: NA; V gene: TRBV7-9; J gene: TRBJ2-7; D gene: TRBD2; CDR3 protein: CASSTTSGAPYEQYF; CDR3 DNA: TGTGCCAGCAGCACCACTAGCGGGGCCCCCTACGAGCAGTACTTC
clone size: NA; V gene: TRBV6-1; J gene: TRBJ1-1; D gene: NA; CDR3 protein: CASSAQGTEAFF; CDR3 DNA: TGTGCCAGCAGTGCCCAGGGCACTGAAGCTTTCTTT
clone size: once; V gene: TRBV6-1; J gene: TRBJ2-7; D gene: TRBD1; CDR3 protein: CASSTSGTGTYEQYF; CDR3 DNA: TGTGCCAGCAGTACTAGTGGGACAGGAACCTACGAGCAGTACTTC
clone size: NA; V gene: TRBV30; J gene: TRBJ2-5; D gene: TRBD2; CDR3 protein: CAWSLMGLAGARETQYF; CDR3 DNA: TGTGCCTGGAGTTTAATGGGACTAGCGGGAGCAAGGGAGACCCAGTACTTC
clone size: NA; V gene: TRBV7-2; J gene: TRBJ2-3; D gene: TRBD1; CDR3 protein: CASSHSTGRLTDTQYF; CDR3 DNA: TGTGCCAGCAGCCACTCGACAGGGAGACTAACAGATACGCAGTATTTT
clone size: NA; V gene: TRBV19; J gene: TRBJ1-1; D gene: NA; CDR3 protein: CASSPHPGGAFF; CDR3 DNA: TGTGCCAGTAGCCCCCACCCGGGAGGAGCTTTCTTT
clone size: NA; V gene: TRBV14; J gene: TRBJ2-7; D gene: TRBD1; CDR3 protein: CASSQPGTARYEQYF; CDR3 DNA: TGTGCCAGCAGCCAACCCGGGACAGCACGGTACGAGCAGTACTTC
clone size: NA; V gene: TRBV10-3; J gene: TRBJ2-5; D gene: NA; CDR3 protein: CATMTDDRRGEGQETQYF; CDR3 DNA: TGTGCCACTATGACAGACGATCGGCGGGGTGAGGGACAAGAGACCCAGTACTTC
clone size: NA; V gene: TRBV5-1; J gene: TRBJ1-5; D gene: NA; CDR3 protein: CASSLEGHNQPQHF; CDR3 DNA: TGCGCCAGCAGCTTGGAGGGGCACAATCAGCCCCAGCATTTT
clone size: NA; V gene: TRBV27; J gene: TRBJ2-2; D gene: TRBD2; CDR3 protein: CASRGASGTGELFF; CDR3 DNA: TGTGCCAGCAGGGGAGCTAGCGGGACCGGGGAGCTGTTTTTT
clone size: NA; V gene: TRBV7-2; J gene: TRBJ2-2; D gene: TRBD2; CDR3 protein: CASSFGGVNTGELFF; CDR3 DNA: TGTGCCAGCAGCTTCGGGGGGGTGAACACCGGGGAGCTGTTTTTT